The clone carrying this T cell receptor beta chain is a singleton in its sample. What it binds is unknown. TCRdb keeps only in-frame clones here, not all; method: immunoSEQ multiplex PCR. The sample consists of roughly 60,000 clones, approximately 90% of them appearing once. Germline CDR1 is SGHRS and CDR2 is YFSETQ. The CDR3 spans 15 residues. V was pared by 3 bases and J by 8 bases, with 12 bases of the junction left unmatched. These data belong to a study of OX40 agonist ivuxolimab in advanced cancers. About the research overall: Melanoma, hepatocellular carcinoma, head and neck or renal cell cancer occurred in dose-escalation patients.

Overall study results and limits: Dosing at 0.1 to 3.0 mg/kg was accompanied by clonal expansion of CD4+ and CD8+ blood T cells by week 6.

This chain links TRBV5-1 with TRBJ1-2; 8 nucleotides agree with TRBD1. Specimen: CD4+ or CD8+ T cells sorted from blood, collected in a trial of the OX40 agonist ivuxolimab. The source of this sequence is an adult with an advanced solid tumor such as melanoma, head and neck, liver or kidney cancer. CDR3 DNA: TGCGCCAGCAGCTCGGACCCCCGGGACAGGCAGGGCTACACCTTC. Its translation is CASSSDPRDRQGYTF.